The T cell receptor (beta chain) under discussion was sequenced for a study of T cells after posttransplantation cyclophosphamide. As concerns this clone: What it binds is unknown.

Germline V gene data show CDR1 as MGHRA and CDR2 as YSYEKL. The J segment lost 6 bases and the V segment lost 0 bases, leaving 8 bases of the junction unmatched. The CDR3 consists of 16 residues. Only in-frame clones appear in the TCRdb table, and some are missing; sequencing was by immunoSEQ multiplex PCR. This table has 19,000 or so clones, 80% to 90% appearing once. Study-wide results and limits: Recipient CMV seropositivity and CMV reactivation strongly tracked TRB clonality. Skin or GI-infiltrating T cells shared few TRB sequences with blood. Donor CD8+ memory clones often dominated recipient blood repertoires at later times.

Sampled 1 year posttransplant, controls received myeloablative marrow transplants, methotrexate and a calcineurin inhibitor. This specimen consisted of PBMCs, obtained approximately 360 days after allogeneic stem cell transplant with calcineurin inhibitor and methotrexate. The genes are TRBV4-1 and TRBJ1-5; 7 bases line up with TRBD1. This TCR derives from a female patient aged 25-39 years who received an allogeneic stem cell transplant from an unrelated donor, was CMV-positive, and had acute and chronic GVHD. T cells may partly derive from the graft donor. The CDR3 here is CASSQDLGGSGQPQHF. The CDR3 DNA is TGCGCCAGCAGCCAAGATTTAGGGGGCTCAGGTCAGCCCCAGCATTTT.